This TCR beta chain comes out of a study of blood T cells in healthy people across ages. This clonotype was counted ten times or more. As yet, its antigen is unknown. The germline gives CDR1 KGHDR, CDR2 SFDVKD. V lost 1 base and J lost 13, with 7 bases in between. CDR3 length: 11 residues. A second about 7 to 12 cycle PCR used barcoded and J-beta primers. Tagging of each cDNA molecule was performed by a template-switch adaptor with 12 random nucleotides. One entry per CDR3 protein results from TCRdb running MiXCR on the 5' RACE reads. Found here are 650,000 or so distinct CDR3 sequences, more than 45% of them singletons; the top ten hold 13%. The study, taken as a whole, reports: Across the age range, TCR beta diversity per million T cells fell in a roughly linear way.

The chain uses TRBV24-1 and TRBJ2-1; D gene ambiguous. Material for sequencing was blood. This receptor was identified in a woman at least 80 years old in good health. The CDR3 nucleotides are TGTGCCACCAGTGATTTTGCGAGCCAGTTCTTC. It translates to CATSDFASQFF.